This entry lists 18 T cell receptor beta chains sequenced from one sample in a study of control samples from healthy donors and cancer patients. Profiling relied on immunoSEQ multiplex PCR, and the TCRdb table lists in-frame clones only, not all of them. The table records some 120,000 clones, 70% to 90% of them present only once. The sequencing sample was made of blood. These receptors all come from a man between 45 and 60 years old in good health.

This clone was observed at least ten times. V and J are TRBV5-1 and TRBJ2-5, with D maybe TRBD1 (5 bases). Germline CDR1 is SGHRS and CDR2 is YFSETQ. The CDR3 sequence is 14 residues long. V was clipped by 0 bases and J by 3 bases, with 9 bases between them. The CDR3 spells CASSLDLGEETQYF. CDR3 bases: TGCGCCAGCAGCTTGGACTTAGGGGAAGAGACCCAGTACTTC.

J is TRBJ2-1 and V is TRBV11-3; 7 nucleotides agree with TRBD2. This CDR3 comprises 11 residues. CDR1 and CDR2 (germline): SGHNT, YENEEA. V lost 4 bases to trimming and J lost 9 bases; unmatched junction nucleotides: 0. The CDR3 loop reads CASSSGGEQFF. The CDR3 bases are TGTGCCAGCAGCTCGGGGGGTGAGCAGTTCTTC.

The CDR3 region has the DNA TGTGCCAGCAGTGGGCGGAGGGGGACAGCCGGGGAGCTGTTTTTT. Its protein is CASSGRRGTAGELFF. V usage is TRBV6-4 and J usage is TRBJ2-2; D may be TRBD1 (7 bases). V was cut by 4 bases and J by 6 bases, with 15 bases left in between. Germline V gene data show CDR1 as MRHNA and CDR2 as SNTAGT. This CDR3 is 15 amino acids long.

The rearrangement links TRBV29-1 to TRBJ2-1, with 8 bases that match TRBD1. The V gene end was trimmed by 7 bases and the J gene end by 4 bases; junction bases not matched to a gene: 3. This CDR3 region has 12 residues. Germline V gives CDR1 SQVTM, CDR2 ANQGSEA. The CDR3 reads CSAGTGYNEQFF. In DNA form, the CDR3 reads TGCAGCGCCGGGACAGGTTACAATGAGCAGTTCTTC.

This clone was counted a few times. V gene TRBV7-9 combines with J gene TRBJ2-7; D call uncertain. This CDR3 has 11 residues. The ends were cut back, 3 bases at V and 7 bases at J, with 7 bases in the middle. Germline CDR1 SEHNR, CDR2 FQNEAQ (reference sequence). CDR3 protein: CASSLAIEQYF. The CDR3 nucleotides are TGTGCCAGCAGCTTGGCCATTGAGCAGTACTTC.

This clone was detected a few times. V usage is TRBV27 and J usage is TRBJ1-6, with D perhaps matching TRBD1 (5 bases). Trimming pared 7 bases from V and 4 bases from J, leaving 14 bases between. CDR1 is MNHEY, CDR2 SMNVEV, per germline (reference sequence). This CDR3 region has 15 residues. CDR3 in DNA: TGTGCCAGCACCATTGGGACGCCGTATAATTCACCCCTCCACTTT. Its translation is CASTIGTPYNSPLHF.

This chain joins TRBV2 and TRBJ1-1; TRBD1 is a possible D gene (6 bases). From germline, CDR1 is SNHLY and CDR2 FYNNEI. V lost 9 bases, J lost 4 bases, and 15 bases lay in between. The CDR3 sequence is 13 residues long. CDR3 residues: CASGVRGSTEAFF. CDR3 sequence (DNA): TGTGCCAGTGGGGTCAGGGGCAGCACTGAAGCTTTCTTT.

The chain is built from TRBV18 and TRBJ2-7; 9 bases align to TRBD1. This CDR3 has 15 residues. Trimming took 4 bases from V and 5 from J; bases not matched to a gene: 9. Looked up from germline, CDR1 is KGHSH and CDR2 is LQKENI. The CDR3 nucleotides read TGTGCCAGCTCACAATCCGGGACAGGGTTCAACGAGCAGTACTTC. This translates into CASSQSGTGFNEQYF. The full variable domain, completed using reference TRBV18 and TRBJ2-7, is NAGVMQNPRHLVRRRGQEARLRCSPMKGHSHVYWYRQLPEEGLKFMVYLQKENIIDESGMPKERFSAEFPKEGPSILRIQQVVRGDSAAYFCASSQSGTGFNEQYFGPGTRLTVT.

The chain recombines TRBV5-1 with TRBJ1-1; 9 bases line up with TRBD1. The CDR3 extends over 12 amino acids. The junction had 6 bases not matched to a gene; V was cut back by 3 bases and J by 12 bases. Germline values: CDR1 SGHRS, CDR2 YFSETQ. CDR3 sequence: CASSSDRGISFF. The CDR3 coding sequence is TGCGCCAGCAGCTCGGACAGGGGAATCTCTTTCTTT.

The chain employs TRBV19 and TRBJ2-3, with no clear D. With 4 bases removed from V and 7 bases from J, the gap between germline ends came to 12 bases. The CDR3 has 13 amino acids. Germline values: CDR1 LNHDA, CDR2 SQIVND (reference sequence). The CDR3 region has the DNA TGTGCCAGTAGTACCACCGACCTAAATACGCAGTATTTT. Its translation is CASSTTDLNTQYF.

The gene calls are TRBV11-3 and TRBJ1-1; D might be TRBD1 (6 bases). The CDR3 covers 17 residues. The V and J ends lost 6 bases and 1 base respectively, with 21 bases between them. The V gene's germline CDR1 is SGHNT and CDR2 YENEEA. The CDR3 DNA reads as TGTGCCAGCAGTCCAGGGGAAGGTGTAGACCGGAACACTGAAGCTTTCTTT. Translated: CASSPGEGVDRNTEAFF.

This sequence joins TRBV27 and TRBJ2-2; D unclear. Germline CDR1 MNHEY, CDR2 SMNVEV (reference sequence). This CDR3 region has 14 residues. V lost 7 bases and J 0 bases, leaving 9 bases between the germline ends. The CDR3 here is CASTQIPNTGELFF. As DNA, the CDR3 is TGTGCCAGCACCCAAATACCGAACACCGGGGAGCTGTTTTTT.

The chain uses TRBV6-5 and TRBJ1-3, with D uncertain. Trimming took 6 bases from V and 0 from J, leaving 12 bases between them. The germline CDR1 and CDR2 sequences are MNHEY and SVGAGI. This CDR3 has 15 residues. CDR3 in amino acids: CASRLDIFSGNTIYF. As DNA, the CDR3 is TGTGCCAGCAGGCTCGACATCTTCTCTGGAAACACCATATATTTT.

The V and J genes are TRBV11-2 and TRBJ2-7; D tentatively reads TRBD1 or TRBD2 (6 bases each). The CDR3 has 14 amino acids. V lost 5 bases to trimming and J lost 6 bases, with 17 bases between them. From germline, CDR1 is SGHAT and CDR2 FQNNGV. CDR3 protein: CASSGGLVVSEQYF. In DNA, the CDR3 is TGTGCCAGCAGCGGGGGGCTGGTAGTAAGCGAGCAGTACTTC.

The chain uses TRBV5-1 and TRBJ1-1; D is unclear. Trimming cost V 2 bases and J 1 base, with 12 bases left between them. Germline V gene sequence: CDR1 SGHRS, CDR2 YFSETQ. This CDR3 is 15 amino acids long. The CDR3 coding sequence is TGCGCCAGCAGCTTAATCGGACGGGGGAACACTGAAGCTTTCTTT. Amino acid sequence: CASSLIGRGNTEAFF.

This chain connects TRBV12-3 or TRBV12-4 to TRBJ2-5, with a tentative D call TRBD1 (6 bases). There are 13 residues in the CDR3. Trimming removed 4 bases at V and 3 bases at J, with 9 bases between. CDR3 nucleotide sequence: TGTGCCAGCAGTTCAGGGGCCAAAGAGACCCAGTACTTC. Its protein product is CASSSGAKETQYF.

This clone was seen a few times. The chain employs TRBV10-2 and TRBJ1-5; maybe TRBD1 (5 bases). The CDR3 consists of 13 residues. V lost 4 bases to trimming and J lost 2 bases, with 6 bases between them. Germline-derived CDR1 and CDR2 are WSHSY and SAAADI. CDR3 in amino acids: CASSAGGNQPQHF. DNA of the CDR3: TGCGCCAGCAGTGCGGGGGGCAATCAGCCCCAGCATTTT.

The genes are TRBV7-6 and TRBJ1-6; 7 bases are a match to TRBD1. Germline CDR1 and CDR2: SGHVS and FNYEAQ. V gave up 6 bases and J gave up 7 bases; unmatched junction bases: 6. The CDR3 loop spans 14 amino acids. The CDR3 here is CASSQTGVNSPLHF. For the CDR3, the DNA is TGTGCCAGCAGTCAAACAGGGGTCAATTCACCCCTCCACTTT.